A selection of T cell receptor beta chains follows, all from one sample in a study of T-cell memory formation after mild COVID-19. TCRdb passed the 5' RACE reads through MiXCR, listing each CDR3 protein once. Of under 300,000 distinct CDR3 sequences in the sample, around 8% were seen once. The specimen sequenced was PBMCs or a T cell subset sorted from them (not recorded which). The receptors were sampled from a man aged 18 to 35 who had mild COVID-19 (a few samples of this study predate the infection). Cell type and time point are not known. CDR3s include the opening cysteine and the closing phenylalanine or tryptophan. The D gene is left open where the match is weak. Size is omitted from some rows. Given values are once, few, many or a class for expanded clones.

length | J | V | size | D | DNA | CDR3
16 | TRBJ2-2 | TRBV10-3 | NA | TRBD1 | TGTGCCATCAGTGGGACGCGTGGACAGGGGATCGGGGATCTGTTTTTT | CAISGTRGQGIGDLFF
14 | TRBJ2-3 | TRBV4-2 | NA | TRBD2 | TGTGCCAGCAGCCAAGATGTGACGAGGACTAGGTTGTGTTTT | CASSQDVTRTRLCF
14 | TRBJ1-6 | TRBV9 | NA | NA | TGTGCCAGCAGTCTAATCAGCGGGGGAACACCCCTCCACTTT | CASSLISGGTPLHF
11 | TRBJ2-3 | TRBV5-6 | few | NA | TGTGCCAGCAGCGGAGCAAATACGCAGTATTTT | CASSGANTQYF
12 | TRBJ1-2 | TRBV4-2 | many | NA | TGTGCCAGCAGCCAAAACAGGGCCGGCTACACCTTC | CASSQNRAGYTF
15 | TRBJ2-1 | TRBV20-1 | NA | TRBD2 | TGCAGTGCGCAACGAAGCGGGGGGGCCTGGAATGAGCAGTTCTTC | CSAQRSGGAWNEQFF
14 | TRBJ2-2 | TRBV4-1 | NA | NA | TGCGCCAGCAAAAGGACCTTGAACACCGGGGAGCTGTTTTTT | CASKRTLNTGELFF
16 | TRBJ1-3 | TRBV4-3 | few | NA | TGCGCCAGCAGCCAAGATAAGCAGGGGCTTGGAAACACCATATATTTT | CASSQDKQGLGNTIYF
12 | TRBJ1-5 | TRBV7-2 | few | NA | TGTGCCAGCAGCTTTACTTCTGCAAACCAGCATTTT | CASSFTSANQHF
14 | TRBJ1-3 | TRBV20-1 | NA | TRBD1 | TGCAGTGCCCGCCAGGGGGGCTCTGGAAACACCATATATTTT | CSARQGGSGNTIYF
12 | TRBJ2-7 | TRBV20-1 | NA | NA | TGCAGTGCTAGAGGTATAATTAACGAGCAGTACTTC | CSARGIINEQYF
13 | TRBJ1-4 | TRBV5-1 | many | TRBD1 | TGCGCCAGCAGTTTTGGACAGGGTGAAAAACTGTTTTTT | CASSFGQGEKLFF
13 | TRBJ2-2 | TRBV6-2/TRBV6-3 | NA | NA | TGTGCCAGCAGGCCCGGAAGGTACGGGGAGCTGTTTTTT | CASRPGRYGELFF
14 | TRBJ1-1 | TRBV4-1 | many | NA | TGCGCCAGCAGCCAACCGACAGAGAACACTGAAGCTTTCTTT | CASSQPTENTEAFF
19 | TRBJ2-3 | TRBV7-2 | few | TRBD2 | TGTGCCAGCAGCGTACCTAGGGGTACAATGACTAGCCGTACAGATACGCAGTATTTT | CASSVPRGTMTSRTDTQYF
16 | TRBJ2-5 | TRBV4-1 | few | TRBD2 | TGCGCCAGCAGCCAAGAAGGGACTAGCGGCGGGGAGACCCAGTACTTC | CASSQEGTSGGETQYF
14 | TRBJ2-5 | TRBV11-2 | few | NA | TGTGCCAGCAGCACGTGGACCGGGTATGAGACCCAGTACTTC | CASSTWTGYETQYF
14 | TRBJ1-1 | TRBV5-4 | few | TRBD1 | TGTGCCAGCAGCTCCAAGACAGGGCCCACTGAAGCTTTCTTT | CASSSKTGPTEAFF
15 | TRBJ2-7 | TRBV6-5 | NA | TRBD2 | TGTGCCAGCAGTGAACTAGCGGGGGAAACCTACGAGCAGTACTTC | CASSELAGETYEQYF
11 | TRBJ2-7 | TRBV5-1 | few | NA | TGCGCCAGCAGCTTGGGAGTTGGGCAGTACTTC | CASSLGVGQYF
13 | TRBJ2-6 | TRBV5-4 | NA | NA | TGTGCCAGCAAGGGCTCCGGGGCCAACGTCCTGACTTTC | CASKGSGANVLTF
11 | TRBJ2-7 | TRBV10-2 | many | NA | TGCGCCAGCAGAGGGGGGTACGAGCAGTACTTC | CASRGGYEQYF
12 | TRBJ2-1 | TRBV9 | few | TRBD2 | TGTGCCAGCGGAGCGGGGGTAGTTGAGCAGTTCTTC | CASGAGVVEQFF
13 | TRBJ2-7 | TRBV27 | NA | NA | TGTGCCAGCAGTTTATCGAAATGGAACGAGCAGTACTTC | CASSLSKWNEQYF
16 | TRBJ2-3 | TRBV13 | few | NA | TGTGCCAGCAGCTTAACTCTTAACAGGGAGACAGATACGCAGTATTTT | CASSLTLNRETDTQYF
14 | TRBJ2-7 | TRBV5-1 | many | TRBD1 | TGCGCCAGCAGCCACGGGGACAGGCGATACGAGCAGTACTTC | CASSHGDRRYEQYF